This T cell receptor beta chain comes out of a study of T cells after yellow fever vaccination. Study summary: Preparation of fractions with low cell numbers was performed using SMART-Seq v4 Ultra Low Input. Study results and limitations: Only a minor proportion of clonotypes was detected across both CD4 and CD8 compartments. By day 5 rather than day 15, the secondary response had peaked, though it was weaker.

This clonotype has a handful of counts. Antigen unknown. The length of the CDR3 is 13 residues. V lost 6 bases to trimming and J lost 3 bases, with 11 bases between them. Production of TCR cDNA was by 5'RACE template switching, which also added a universal primer site and UMIs. TCRdb reprocessed the 5' RACE reads with MiXCR, giving one entry per CDR3 protein. The sample yields about 370,000 distinct CDR3 sequences, around 10% seen once. The receptor was isolated from a young man who received the YFV17D yellow fever vaccine. The chain links TRBV12-3 or TRBV12-4 to TRBJ1-2; possibly TRBD1 for D (5 bases). Sequenced here: PBMCs, sampled on the day of the first yellow fever vaccination. CDR3 nucleotide sequence: TGTGCCAGCAGCCGGGACGGCTACTATGGCTACACCTTC. Protein sequence: CASSRDGYYGYTF.